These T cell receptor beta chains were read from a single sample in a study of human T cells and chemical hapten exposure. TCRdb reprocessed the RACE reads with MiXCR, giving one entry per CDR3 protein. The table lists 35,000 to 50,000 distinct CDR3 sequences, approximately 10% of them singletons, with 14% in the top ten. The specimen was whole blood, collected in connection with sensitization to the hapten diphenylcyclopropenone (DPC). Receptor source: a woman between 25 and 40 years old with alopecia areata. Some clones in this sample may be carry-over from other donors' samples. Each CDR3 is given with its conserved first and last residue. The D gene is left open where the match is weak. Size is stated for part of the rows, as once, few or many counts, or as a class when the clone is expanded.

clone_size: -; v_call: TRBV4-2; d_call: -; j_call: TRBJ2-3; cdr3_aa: CASSQDSWVRDTQYF; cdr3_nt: TGTGCCAGCAGCCAAGATTCATGGGTACGGGATACGCAGTATTTT
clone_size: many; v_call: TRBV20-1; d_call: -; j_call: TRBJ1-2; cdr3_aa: CSAYGNYGYTF; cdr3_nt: TGCAGTGCGTACGGGAACTATGGCTACACCTTC
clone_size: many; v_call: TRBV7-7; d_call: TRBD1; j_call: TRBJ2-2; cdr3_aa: CASSRTGVTGELFF; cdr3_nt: TGTGCCAGCAGCAGGACAGGGGTCACCGGGGAGCTGTTTTTT
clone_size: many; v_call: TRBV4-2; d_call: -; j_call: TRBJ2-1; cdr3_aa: CASSQDGAAYWDNEQFF; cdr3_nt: TGTGCCAGCAGCCAAGATGGGGCGGCTTATTGGGACAATGAGCAGTTCTTC
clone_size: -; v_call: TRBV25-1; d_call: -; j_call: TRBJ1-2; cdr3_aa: CASSDIGNYGYTF; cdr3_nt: TGTGCCAGCAGTGATATCGGGAACTATGGCTACACCTTC
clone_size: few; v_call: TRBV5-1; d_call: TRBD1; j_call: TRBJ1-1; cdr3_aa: CASSSTGGNTEAFF; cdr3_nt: TGCGCCAGCAGCTCGACAGGGGGGAACACTGAAGCTTTCTTT
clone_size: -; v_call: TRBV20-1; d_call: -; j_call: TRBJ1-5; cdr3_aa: CSALGVGRGTDSNQPQHF; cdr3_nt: TGCAGTGCTCTCGGTGTTGGTAGAGGGACTGATAGCAATCAGCCCCAGCATTTT
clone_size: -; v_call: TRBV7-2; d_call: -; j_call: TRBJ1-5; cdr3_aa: CASSLGGRNQPQHF; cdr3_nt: TGTGCCAGCAGCTTAGGGGGCCGTAATCAGCCCCAGCATTTT
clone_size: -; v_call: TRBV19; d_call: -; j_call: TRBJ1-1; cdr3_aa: CASSINGGNTEAFF; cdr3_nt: TGTGCCAGTAGTATTAATGGGGGAAACACTGAAGCTTTCTTT
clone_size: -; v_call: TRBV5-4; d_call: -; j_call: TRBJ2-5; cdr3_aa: CASSSAGEETQYF; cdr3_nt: TGTGCCAGCAGCTCAGCCGGGGAAGAGACCCAGTACTTC
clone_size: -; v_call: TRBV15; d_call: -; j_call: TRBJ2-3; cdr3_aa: CATSRDSTGTDTQYF; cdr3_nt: TGTGCCACCAGCAGAGATTCCACAGGGACAGATACGCAGTATTTT
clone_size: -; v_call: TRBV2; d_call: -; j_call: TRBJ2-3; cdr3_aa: CASSEWGAGGDTQYF; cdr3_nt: TGTGCCAGCAGTGAATGGGGGGCAGGGGGAGATACGCAGTATTTT
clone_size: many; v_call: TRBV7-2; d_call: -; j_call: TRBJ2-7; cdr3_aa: CASSLAGAPPYEQYF; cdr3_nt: TGTGCCAGCAGCTTAGCGGGCGCCCCCCCCTACGAGCAGTACTTC
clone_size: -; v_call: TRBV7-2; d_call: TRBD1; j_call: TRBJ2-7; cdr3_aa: CASSQQTGVGYEQYF; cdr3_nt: TGTGCCAGCAGCCAACAAACAGGGGTTGGGTACGAGCAGTACTTC
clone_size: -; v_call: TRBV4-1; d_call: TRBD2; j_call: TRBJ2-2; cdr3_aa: CASSQAVAGGYTGELFF; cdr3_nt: TGCGCCAGCAGCCAGGCTGTAGCGGGGGGTTACACCGGGGAGCTGTTTTTT
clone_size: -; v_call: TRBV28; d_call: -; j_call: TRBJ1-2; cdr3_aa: CASRKFYGYTF; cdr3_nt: TGTGCCAGCAGGAAATTCTATGGCTACACCTTC
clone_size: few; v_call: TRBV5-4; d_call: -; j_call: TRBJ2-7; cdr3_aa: CASSWADTTYEQYF; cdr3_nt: TGTGCCAGCAGCTGGGCGGACACTACCTACGAGCAGTACTTC
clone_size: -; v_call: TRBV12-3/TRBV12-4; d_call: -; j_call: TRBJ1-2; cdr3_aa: CASSKQDYGYTF; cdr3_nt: TGTGCCAGCAGTAAACAGGACTATGGCTACACCTTC
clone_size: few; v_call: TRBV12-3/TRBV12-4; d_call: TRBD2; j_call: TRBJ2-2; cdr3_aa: CASSPNFGTSGVNTGELFF; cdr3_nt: TGTGCCAGCAGTCCTAATTTCGGGACTAGCGGAGTGAACACCGGGGAGCTGTTTTTT
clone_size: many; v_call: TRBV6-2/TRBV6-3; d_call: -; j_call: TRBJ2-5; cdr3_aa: CASTLGRGAGGETQYF; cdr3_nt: TGTGCCAGCACCTTAGGCCGCGGAGCGGGTGGCGAGACCCAGTACTTC
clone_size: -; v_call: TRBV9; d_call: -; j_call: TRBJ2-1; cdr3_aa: CASSVTVGIKGYNEQFF; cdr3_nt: TGTGCCAGCAGCGTAACCGTTGGAATAAAGGGCTACAATGAGCAGTTCTTC
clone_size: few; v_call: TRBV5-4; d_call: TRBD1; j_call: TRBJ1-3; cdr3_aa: CASSYRGRGSGNTIYF; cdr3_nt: TGTGCCAGCAGCTACAGGGGGCGCGGGTCAGGAAACACCATATATTTT
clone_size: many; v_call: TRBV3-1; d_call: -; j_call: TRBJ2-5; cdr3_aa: CATRDQKETQYF; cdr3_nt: TGTGCCACCCGGGACCAAAAAGAGACCCAGTACTTC
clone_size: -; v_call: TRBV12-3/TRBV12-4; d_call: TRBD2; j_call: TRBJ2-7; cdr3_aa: CASSSGLAGGEQYF; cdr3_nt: TGTGCCAGCAGTTCTGGACTAGCGGGTGGCGAGCAGTACTTC
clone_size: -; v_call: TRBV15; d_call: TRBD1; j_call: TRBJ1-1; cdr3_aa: CATSRPDRGVTEAFF; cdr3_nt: TGTGCCACCAGCAGACCGGACAGGGGAGTCACTGAAGCTTTCTTT
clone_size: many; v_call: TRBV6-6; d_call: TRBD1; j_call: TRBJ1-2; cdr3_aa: CASSQRGRGGYTF; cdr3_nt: TGTGCCAGCAGTCAGAGGGGGCGGGGAGGCTACACCTTC
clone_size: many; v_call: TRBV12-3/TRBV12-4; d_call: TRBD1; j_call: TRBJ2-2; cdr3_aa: CATRDSSNTGELFF; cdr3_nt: TGTGCCACCCGGGACAGCTCGAACACCGGGGAGCTGTTTTTT
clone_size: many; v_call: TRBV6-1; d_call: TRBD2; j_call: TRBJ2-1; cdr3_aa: CASIHRGGLAGSQFF; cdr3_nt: TGTGCCAGCATCCACAGGGGAGGGCTAGCGGGGTCTCAGTTCTTC
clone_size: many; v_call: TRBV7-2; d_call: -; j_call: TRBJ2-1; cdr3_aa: CASSFMDPYNEQFF; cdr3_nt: TGTGCCAGCAGCTTCATGGACCCCTACAATGAGCAGTTCTTC
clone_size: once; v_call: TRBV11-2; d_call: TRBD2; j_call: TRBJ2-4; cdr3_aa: CPSSPPQLAGGTNIQYF; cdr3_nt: TGTCCCAGCAGCCCTCCCCAGCTAGCGGGGGGGACAAACATTCAGTACTTC
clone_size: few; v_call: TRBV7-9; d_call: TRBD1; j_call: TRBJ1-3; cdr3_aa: CASSRQGSSGNTIYF; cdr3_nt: TGTGCCAGCAGCCGACAGGGGAGCTCTGGAAACACCATATATTTT
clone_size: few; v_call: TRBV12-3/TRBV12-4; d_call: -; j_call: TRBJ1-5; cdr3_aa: CASSFGALLSNQPQHF; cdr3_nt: TGTGCCAGCAGTTTCGGGGCCTTACTTAGCAATCAGCCCCAGCATTTT
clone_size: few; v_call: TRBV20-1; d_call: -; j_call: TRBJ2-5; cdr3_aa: CSAPRGSSETQYF; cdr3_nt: TGCAGTGCCCCCAGGGGTTCGTCTGAGACCCAGTACTTC
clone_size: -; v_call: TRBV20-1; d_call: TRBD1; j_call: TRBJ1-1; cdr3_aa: CSAFHYRGVDTEAFF; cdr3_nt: TGCAGTGCTTTTCATTACAGGGGGGTGGACACTGAAGCTTTCTTT
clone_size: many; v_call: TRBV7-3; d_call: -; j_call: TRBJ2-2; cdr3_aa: CASSLAGGGNTGELFF; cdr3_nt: TGTGCCAGCAGCTTAGCCGGGGGCGGGAACACCGGGGAGCTGTTTTTT
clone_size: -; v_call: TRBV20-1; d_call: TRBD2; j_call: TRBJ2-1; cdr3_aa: CSAISGGAWNEQFF; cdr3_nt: TGCAGTGCTATAAGCGGGGGGGCTTGGAATGAGCAGTTCTTC
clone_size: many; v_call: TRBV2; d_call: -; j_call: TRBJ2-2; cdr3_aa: CASRTQGTNTGELFF; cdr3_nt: TGTGCCAGCAGAACACAGGGAACGAACACCGGGGAGCTGTTTTTT
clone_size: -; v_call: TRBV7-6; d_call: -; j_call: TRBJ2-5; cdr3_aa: CASSLAGNQETQYF; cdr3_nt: TGTGCCAGCAGCTTAGCGGGTAACCAAGAGACCCAGTACTTC
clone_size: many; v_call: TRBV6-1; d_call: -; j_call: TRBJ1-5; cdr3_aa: CASSEPWGTLSNQPQHF; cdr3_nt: TGTGCCAGCAGTGAACCTTGGGGTACACTCAGCAATCAGCCCCAGCATTTT
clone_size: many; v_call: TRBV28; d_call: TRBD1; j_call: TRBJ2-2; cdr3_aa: CASGFDRGPTGELFF; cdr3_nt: TGTGCCAGCGGCTTCGACAGGGGGCCCACCGGGGAGCTGTTTTTT
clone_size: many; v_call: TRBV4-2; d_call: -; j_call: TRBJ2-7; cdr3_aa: CASSQTWGAGDEQYF; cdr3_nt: TGTGCCAGCAGCCAAACGTGGGGCGCCGGGGACGAGCAGTACTTC
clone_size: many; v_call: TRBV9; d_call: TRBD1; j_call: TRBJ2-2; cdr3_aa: CASSATGQGAGELFF; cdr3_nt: TGTGCCAGCAGCGCGACAGGACAGGGCGCCGGGGAGCTGTTTTTT